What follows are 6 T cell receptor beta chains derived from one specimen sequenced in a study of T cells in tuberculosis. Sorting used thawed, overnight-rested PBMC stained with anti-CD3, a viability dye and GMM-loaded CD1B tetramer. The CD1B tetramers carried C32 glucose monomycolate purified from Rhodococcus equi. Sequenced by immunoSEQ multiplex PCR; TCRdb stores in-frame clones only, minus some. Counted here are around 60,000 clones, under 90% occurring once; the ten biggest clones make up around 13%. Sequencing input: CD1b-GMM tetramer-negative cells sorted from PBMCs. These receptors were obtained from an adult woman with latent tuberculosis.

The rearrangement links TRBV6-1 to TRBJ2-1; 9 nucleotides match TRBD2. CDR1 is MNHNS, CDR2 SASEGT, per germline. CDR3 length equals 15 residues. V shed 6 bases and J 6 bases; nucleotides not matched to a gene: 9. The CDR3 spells CASRTGGREANEQFF. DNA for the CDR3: TGTGCCAGCAGGACGGGCGGGAGGGAGGCCAATGAGCAGTTCTTC.

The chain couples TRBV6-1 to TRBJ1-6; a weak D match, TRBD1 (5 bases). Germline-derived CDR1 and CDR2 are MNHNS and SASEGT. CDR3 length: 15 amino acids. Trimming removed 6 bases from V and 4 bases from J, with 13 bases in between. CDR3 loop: CASSSQGGYNSPLHF. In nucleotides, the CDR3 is TGTGCCAGCAGCTCGCAGGGAGGTTATAATTCACCCCTCCACTTT.

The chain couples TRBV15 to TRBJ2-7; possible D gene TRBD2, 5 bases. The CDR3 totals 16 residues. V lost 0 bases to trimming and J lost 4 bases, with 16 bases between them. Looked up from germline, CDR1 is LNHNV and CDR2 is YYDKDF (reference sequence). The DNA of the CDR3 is TGTGCCACCAGCAGAGATGTTGGAGGCAATTCATACGAGCAGTACTTC. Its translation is CATSRDVGGNSYEQYF.

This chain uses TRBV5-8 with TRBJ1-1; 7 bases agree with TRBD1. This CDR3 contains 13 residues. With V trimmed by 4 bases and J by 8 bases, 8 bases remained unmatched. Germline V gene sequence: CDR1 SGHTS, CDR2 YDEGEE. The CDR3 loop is CASSMHRGGEAFF. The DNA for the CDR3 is TGTGCCAGCAGCATGCACAGGGGCGGAGAAGCTTTCTTT.

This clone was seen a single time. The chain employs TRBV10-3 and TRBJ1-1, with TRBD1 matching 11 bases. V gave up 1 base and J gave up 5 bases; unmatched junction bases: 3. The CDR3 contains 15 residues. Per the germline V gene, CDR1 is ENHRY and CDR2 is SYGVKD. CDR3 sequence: CAISEWTGGRTEAFF. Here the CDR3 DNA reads TGTGCCATCAGTGAGTGGACAGGGGGCAGAACTGAAGCTTTCTTT.

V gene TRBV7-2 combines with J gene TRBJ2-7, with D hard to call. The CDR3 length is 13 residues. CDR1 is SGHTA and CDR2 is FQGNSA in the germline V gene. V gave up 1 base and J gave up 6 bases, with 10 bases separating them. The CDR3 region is CASSLEVRSEQYF. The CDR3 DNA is TGTGCCAGCAGCTTAGAAGTGCGCTCCGAGCAGTACTTC.